The 22 T cell receptor beta chains reported below all come from one sample, sequenced in a study of blood T cell repertoires in COVID-19. Method: immunoSEQ multiplex PCR; TCRdb's copy keeps in-frame clones and lacks some. The table lists around 270,000 clones, around 88% of them singletons, with approximately 2% in the top ten. Sequencing was done on a sample of peripheral blood. The receptors shown here come from a man aged 30 to 39 with active or convalescent COVID-19.

The chain carries TRBV27 and TRBJ2-5; TRBD1 agrees at 10 bases. The length of the CDR3 is 17 residues. The germline gives CDR1 MNHEY, CDR2 SMNVEV (reference sequence). The junction had 14 bases not matched to a gene; V was cut back by 5 bases and J by 5 bases. In DNA form, the CDR3 reads TGTGCCAGCAGTGAACTCCTAGCCGGGACAGGGGAGGAGACCCAGTACTTC. This encodes CASSELLAGTGEETQYF.

V and J are TRBV11-3 and TRBJ1-6; no clear D. Trimming took off 3 bases at V and 9 bases at J, with 9 bases between the two ends. Germline V gene data show CDR1 as SGHNT and CDR2 as YENEEA. The CDR3 length is 13 residues. As DNA, the CDR3 is TGTGCCAGCAGCTTTGATTTTAGTTCACCCCTCCACTTT. This encodes CASSFDFSSPLHF.

The chain combines TRBV9 with TRBJ2-7; tentative D call: TRBD1 (6 bases). Trimming left V 2 bases short and J 4 bases short, with 13 bases between. The germline gives CDR1 SGDLS, CDR2 YYNGEE. The CDR3 is made up of 14 amino acids. Written as DNA, the CDR3 is TGTGCCAGCAGCGTCACCACAGGGCCGTACGAGCAGTACTTC. Its translation is CASSVTTGPYEQYF.

The genes are TRBV9 and TRBJ2-3; 11 positions match TRBD2. Germline V gives CDR1 SGDLS, CDR2 YYNGEE. This CDR3 region has 18 residues. V lost 0 bases to trimming and J lost 2 bases; unmatched junction nucleotides: 8. CDR3 amino acids: CASSVEEVAGGITDTQYF. The DNA of the CDR3 is TGTGCCAGCAGCGTAGAGGAGGTAGCGGGGGGGATCACAGATACGCAGTATTTT.

CDR3 DNA sequence: TGTGCCAGCAGCTTTCCTAGCGGGGTTGGCACAGATACGCAGTATTTT. Translating gives CASSFPSGVGTDTQYF. This chain links TRBV13 with TRBJ2-3, with 9 bases lining up with TRBD2. The CDR3 covers 16 residues. CDR1 is PRHDT and CDR2 is FYEKMQ in the germline V gene (reference sequence). With V trimmed by 3 bases and J by 1 base, 5 bases remained unmatched. The variable domain in full, completed from reference TRBV13 and TRBJ2-3, reads AAGVIQSPRHLIKEKRETATLKCYPIPRHDTVYWYQQGPGQDPQFLISFYEKMQSDKGSIPDRFSAQQFSDYHSELNMSSLELGDSALYFCASSFPSGVGTDTQYFGPGTRLTVL.

This clone has more than one count but fewer than ten. This rearrangement joins TRBV4-3 to TRBJ1-1, with 8 bases matching TRBD1. The CDR3 length is 14 residues. V lost 0 bases and J lost 6; bases outside the gene matches: 3. Germline CDR1 LGHNA, CDR2 YSLEER. The CDR3, as DNA: TGCGCCAGCAGCCAAGATTGGACAGGGTCTGAAGCTTTCTTT. It codes for CASSQDWTGSEAFF.

V and J are TRBV7-8 and TRBJ1-4; D perhaps matches TRBD1 (6 bases). V was shortened by 7 bases and J by 4 bases, with 19 bases between the two germline ends. The length of the CDR3 is 16 residues. CDR1 and CDR2 from the germline V gene are SGHVS and FQNEAQ. The CDR3: CASTQNTGSSNEKLFF. The CDR3 DNA follows: TGTGCCAGCACCCAAAATACAGGGTCTAGTAATGAAAAACTGTTTTTT.

The V call is TRBV5-4, the J call TRBJ1-2; D call uncertain. V lost 0 bases, J lost 2 bases, and 8 bases lay in between. This CDR3 is built from 14 residues. Germline V gene sequence: CDR1 SGHNT, CDR2 YYREEE (reference sequence). The CDR3 here is CASSLAPGNYGYTF. The CDR3 DNA reads TGTGCCAGCAGCTTGGCCCCGGGAAACTATGGCTACACCTTC.

The chain has TRBV4-2 and TRBJ1-1; tentatively, D is TRBD1 (5 bases). Trimming cost V 1 base and J 4 bases, with 13 bases left between them. CDR3 length: 15 amino acids. Germline V gives CDR1 LGHNA, CDR2 YNFKEQ. CDR3 sequence: CASSQVAREGTEAFF. CDR3 nucleotides: TGTGCCAGCAGCCAAGTGGCCAGGGAGGGCACTGAAGCTTTCTTT.

The V and J genes are TRBV2 and TRBJ2-7; a possible D gene is TRBD1 (6 bases). Trimming removed 5 bases at V and 5 bases at J, with 22 bases between. CDR3 length: 16 residues. Germline lookup yields CDR1 SNHLY and CDR2 FYNNEI. The CDR3 spells CASSKQGRVLGDEQYF. CDR3 coding DNA: TGTGCCAGCAGTAAACAGGGTCGTGTGCTCGGTGACGAGCAGTACTTC.

J is TRBJ2-2 and V is TRBV7-3; 9 bases align to TRBD1. This CDR3 is 16 amino acids long. V trimming: 1 base; J trimming: 6 bases; junction bases outside the gene matches: 6. The germline V gene encodes CDR1 SGHTA and CDR2 FQGTGA. CDR3 DNA sequence: TGTGCCAGCAGCTTAAGCCCCGGACAGGGGTCCGGGGAGCTGTTTTTT. Translated: CASSLSPGQGSGELFF.

V usage is TRBV30 and J usage is TRBJ1-1; 7 nucleotides agree with TRBD1. Trimming took 8 bases from V and 5 from J; bases not matched to a gene: 14. This CDR3 comprises 14 residues. Germline CDR1 reads GTSNPN; CDR2 reads SVGIG (reference sequence). CDR3 nucleotides: TGTGCCGGAGAATCAGGGTCAGGGGGGACTGAAGCTTTCTTT. It codes for CAGESGSGGTEAFF.

The chain couples TRBV7-8 to TRBJ1-4; D remains ambiguous. Per germline, CDR1 SGHVS and CDR2 FQNEAQ. V lost 4 bases, J lost 0 bases, and 9 bases lay in between. This CDR3 is built from 15 residues. As DNA, the CDR3 is TGTGCCAGCAGCTCTACTCTGACAACTAATGAAAAACTGTTTTTT. Protein sequence: CASSSTLTTNEKLFF.

The chain employs TRBV5-1 and TRBJ1-2; TRBD1 matches at 7 bases. This CDR3 has 15 residues. V was clipped by 3 bases and J by 4 bases; unmatched bases: 9. Per germline, CDR1 SGHRS and CDR2 YFSETQ. The CDR3 protein is CASSYSGGASYGYTF. The CDR3, as DNA: TGCGCCAGCAGCTACTCAGGGGGTGCCTCCTATGGCTACACCTTC.

V is TRBV19 and J is TRBJ1-3, with D unresolved. V was pared by 5 bases and J by 0 bases, with 11 bases between. The CDR3 contains 15 residues. The germline V gene encodes CDR1 LNHDA and CDR2 SQIVND (reference sequence). The CDR3 here is CASSPQAYSGNTIYF. DNA for the CDR3: TGTGCCAGTAGTCCCCAGGCTTACTCTGGAAACACCATATATTTT.

The gene calls are TRBV27 and TRBJ2-2, with D possibly being TRBD2 (6 bases). The V and J ends lost 8 bases and 6 bases respectively, with 10 bases between them. The CDR3 has 12 residues. The germline V gene encodes CDR1 MNHEY and CDR2 SMNVEV (reference sequence). The CDR3 nucleotides read TGTGCCAGCCGTGGAGGGGCCGGGGAGCTGTTTTTT. This translates into CASRGGAGELFF.

J is TRBJ2-5 and V is TRBV1; TRBD2 is the table's D call, not checked against the DNA. TRBV1 is reported as a pseudogene. CDR3 length: 17 residues. This CDR3 is CTSSRRPTSRVIETQYF. The CDR3 DNA reads as TGCACCAGCAGCCGAAGACCAACTAGCCGGGTTATCGAGACCCAGTACTTC.

The chain recombines TRBV7-3 with TRBJ1-1, with D perhaps TRBD1 (6 bases). The CDR3 is made up of 15 amino acids. V was shortened by 3 bases and J by 0 bases, with 11 bases between the two germline ends. From germline, CDR1 is SGHTA and CDR2 FQGTGA. The CDR3 DNA reads TGTGCCAGCAGCTTGCTACAGGGCGTGAACACTGAAGCTTTCTTT. It is translated as CASSLLQGVNTEAFF. Drawing the rest from reference TRBV7-3 and TRBJ1-1, the complete variable domain is GAGVSQTPSNKVTEKGKYVELRCDPISGHTALYWYRQSLGQGPEFLIYFQGTGAADDSGLPNDRFFAVRPEGSVSTLKIQRTERGDSAVYLCASSLLQGVNTEAFFGQGTRLTVV.

The chain links TRBV7-8 to TRBJ2-5, with 9 positions matching TRBD1. Trimming took 6 bases from V and 1 from J; bases not matched to a gene: 6. Germline-derived CDR1 and CDR2 are SGHVS and FQNEAQ. The CDR3 has 15 residues. The CDR3 DNA sequence: TGTGCCAGCAGGCCCGGACAGGGGAGCCAAGAGACCCAGTACTTC. Its translation: CASRPGQGSQETQYF.

A few counts support this clone. This chain links TRBV11-1 with TRBJ1-1; D may be TRBD1 (5 bases). V was shortened by 2 bases and J by 3 bases, with 10 bases between the two germline ends. The CDR3 runs to 14 residues. Per the germline V gene, CDR1 is SGHAT and CDR2 is FQDESV (reference sequence). The CDR3 loop is CASSLQGWYTEAFF. The DNA of the CDR3 is TGTGCCAGCAGCTTACAGGGATGGTACACTGAAGCTTTCTTT.

The gene calls are TRBV6-5 and TRBJ2-7; a possible D gene is TRBD1 (7 bases). The CDR3 is 15 amino acids. Per the germline V gene, CDR1 is MNHEY and CDR2 is SVGAGI. Deletions cut 3 bases from V and 3 bases from J, with 15 bases between. CDR3 coding DNA: TGTGCCAGCAGTTATCTCAGGGGGGAGGACTACGAGCAGTACTTC. Translated, it gives CASSYLRGEDYEQYF.

This clone was counted a single time. V is TRBV28 and J is TRBJ1-4; the D gene is possibly TRBD1 (5 bases). Germline V gives CDR1 MDHEN, CDR2 SYDVKM. The CDR3 loop spans 14 amino acids. V shed 3 bases and J shed 3 bases, with 8 bases lying between them. CDR3 region: CASSFQGPNEKLFF. CDR3 sequence (DNA): TGTGCCAGCAGTTTCCAGGGTCCTAATGAAAAACTGTTTTTT.